These 26 T cell receptor beta chains were sequenced from one sample in a study of T cells after posttransplantation cyclophosphamide. Cyclophosphamide on days +3 and +4 followed busulfan-fludarabine conditioning and a marrow graft. Clones were read by immunoSEQ multiplex PCR, and TCRdb kept only the in-frame ones, dropping some. The profile shows several thousand clones, about 76% of them singletons. The sequencing here drew on PBMCs, taken about 190 days after allogeneic stem cell transplant with posttransplant cyclophosphamide. The receptors shown here come from a male patient in his sixties or seventies who received an allogeneic stem cell transplant from a related donor and was CMV-positive. The T cells may partly be graft donor cells.

The chain employs TRBV5-1 and TRBJ1-1; D is ambiguous. V dropped 8 bases and J dropped 2 bases, with 13 bases sitting between them. Germline CDR1 and CDR2: SGHRS and YFSETQ. The CDR3 is 13 residues long. The CDR3, as DNA: TGCGCCAGTGGCGGGGTAGGAAACACTGAAGCTTTCTTT. Protein: CASGGVGNTEAFF.

The count of this clone is one. The V and J genes are TRBV18 and TRBJ2-3; a possible D gene is TRBD2 (6 bases). The V gene's germline CDR1 is KGHSH and CDR2 LQKENI. This CDR3 contains 13 residues. Trimming cost V 5 bases and J 4 bases, with 10 bases left between them. Here the CDR3 reads CASSWRGADTQYF. As DNA, the CDR3 is TGTGCCAGCTCATGGAGGGGCGCAGATACGCAGTATTTT.

This rearrangement joins TRBV5-4 to TRBJ2-5, with 7 nucleotides matching TRBD1. Trimming cost V 4 bases and J 0 bases; bases outside gene matches: 6. The length of the CDR3 is 15 residues. Germline V lookup: CDR1 SGHNT, CDR2 YYREEE (reference sequence). This CDR3 reads CASSPTGQYQETQYF. The CDR3 bases are TGTGCCAGCAGCCCGACGGGACAGTACCAAGAGACCCAGTACTTC. Filled out from reference TRBV5-4 and TRBJ2-5, the complete variable domain reads ETGVTQSPTHLIKTRGQQVTLRCSSQSGHNTVSWYQQALGQGPQFIFQYYREEENGRGNFPPRFSGLQFPNYSSELNVNALELDDSALYLCASSPTGQYQETQYFGPGTRLLVL.

This clone was detected a few times. The chain uses TRBV6-1 and TRBJ2-1; 10 bases are shared with TRBD1. Germline lookup yields CDR1 MNHNS and CDR2 SASEGT. The junction had 2 bases not matched to a gene; V was cut back by 2 bases and J by 1 base. The length of the CDR3 is 16 residues. The CDR3 DNA reads as TGTGCCAGCAGTGAACCGGGACAGGGGTCCTACAATGAGCAGTTCTTC. It is translated as CASSEPGQGSYNEQFF.

The V gene is TRBV6-5, the J gene TRBJ1-6; maybe TRBD1 (5 bases). The CDR3 consists of 15 residues. CDR1 is MNHEY and CDR2 is SVGAGI in the germline V gene. The V and J ends lost 8 bases and 6 bases respectively, with 17 bases between them. The CDR3 sequence is CASYDSPWGNSPLHF. CDR3 coding DNA: TGTGCCAGCTACGACAGCCCTTGGGGTAATTCACCCCTCCACTTT.

The chain links TRBV7-6 to TRBJ2-7; D unclear. Trimming took 1 base from V and 3 from J, leaving 7 bases between them. There are 13 residues in the CDR3. Germline lookup yields CDR1 SGHVS and CDR2 FNYEAQ. DNA for the CDR3: TGTGCCAGCAGCTTAGGTCCAGGCTACGAGCAGTACTTC. This sequence encodes CASSLGPGYEQYF.

J is TRBJ2-3 and V is TRBV6-4, with 11 nucleotides matching TRBD2. Germline trimming cut 4 bases from V and 2 bases from J; bases unmatched to any gene: 2. The CDR3 has 15 amino acids. The germline V gene has CDR1 MRHNA and CDR2 SNTAGT. The CDR3 reads CASSALAGATDTQYF. The CDR3 bases are TGTGCCAGCAGTGCACTAGCGGGGGCCACAGATACGCAGTATTTT.

The chain carries TRBV19 and TRBJ1-5; TRBD1 might be the D (5 bases). Trimming pared 3 bases from V and 6 bases from J, leaving 12 bases between. The length of the CDR3 is 14 residues. CDR1 is LNHDA, CDR2 SQIVND, per germline (reference sequence). CDR3 bases: TGTGCCAGTAGTATGGTCGGGGGTGGTCAGCCCCAGCATTTT. This encodes CASSMVGGGQPQHF.

J is TRBJ1-6 and V is TRBV9, with a possible D match to TRBD1 (6 bases). The V and J ends lost 0 bases and 5 bases respectively, with 9 bases between them. The CDR3 is made up of 15 amino acids. Germline CDR1 reads SGDLS; CDR2 reads YYNGEE. DNA for the CDR3: TGTGCCAGCAGCGTAGGGACAGTTAATAATTCACCCCTCCACTTT. Its protein is CASSVGTVNNSPLHF.

J is TRBJ1-6 and V is TRBV19; a weak D match, TRBD1 (6 bases). The germline V gene has CDR1 LNHDA and CDR2 SQIVND (reference sequence). The CDR3 covers 16 residues. The V gene lost 3 bases and the J gene lost 6 bases, with 15 bases spanning the gap. The DNA for the CDR3 is TGTGCCAGTAGTATTCGGGGGGGCGCCGGTAATTCACCCCTCCACTTT. It translates to CASSIRGGAGNSPLHF.

The count of this clone is one. V usage is TRBV5-1 and J usage is TRBJ2-2; no firm D call. The CDR3 consists of 13 residues. V shed 4 bases and J shed 6 bases, with 10 bases lying between them. The germline gives CDR1 SGHRS, CDR2 YFSETQ. CDR3: CASSVQEAGELFF. The CDR3 DNA is TGCGCCAGCAGCGTACAAGAGGCCGGGGAGCTGTTTTTT.

The chain is built from TRBV4-2 and TRBJ2-7; 7 positions match TRBD1. The germline gives CDR1 LGHNA, CDR2 YNFKEQ. V dropped 9 bases and J dropped 3; count of bases not matched to a gene: 8. The CDR3 extends over 13 amino acids. CDR3 in DNA: TGTGCCAGTCGGACAGGCAATTACTACGAGCAGTACTTC. Its protein product is CASRTGNYYEQYF.

V and J are TRBV7-2 and TRBJ2-7, with 7 bases that match TRBD1. Germline V gene lookup returns CDR1 SGHTA and CDR2 FQGNSA. The CDR3 extends over 13 amino acids. J lost 6 bases, V lost 5 bases, and 7 bases had no gene match. The CDR3 DNA sequence: TGTGCCAGCAGCCCCCGACAGGGACCCGAGCAGTACGTC. Translation gives CASSPRQGPEQYV.

The V call is TRBV10-1, the J call TRBJ2-3; D gene uncertain. The CDR3 consists of 13 residues. Germline V gene data show CDR1 as WNHNN and CDR2 as SYGVQD (reference sequence). V gave up 6 bases and J gave up 4 bases, with 11 bases separating them. The CDR3 bases are TGCGCCAGCAGGGCCAGGCACGCAGATACGCAGTATTTT. Translation: CASRARHADTQYF.

CDR3 in amino acids: CASSLGGQGSSPLHF. CDR3 nucleotides: TGTGCCAGCAGCTTGGGAGGACAGGGTTCTTCACCCCTCCACTTT. The chain has TRBV5-8 and TRBJ1-6, with TRBD1 matching 8 bases. V lost 0 bases and J lost 9; bases outside the gene matches: 5. CDR1 and CDR2 from the germline V gene are SGHTS and YDEGEE. This CDR3 contains 15 residues.

V usage is TRBV30 and J usage is TRBJ1-4; perhaps TRBD1 as D (5 bases). CDR3 size: 14 residues. CDR1 and CDR2 (germline): GTSNPN, SVGIG (reference sequence). Trimming left V 1 base short and J 7 bases short, with 13 bases between. Here the CDR3 DNA reads TGTGCCTGGAGTGCACCAGGGATGAGTGAAAAACTGTTTTTT. Protein: CAWSAPGMSEKLFF.

The J gene is TRBJ1-1, the V gene TRBV7-2, with 7 bases that match TRBD1. The germline CDR1 and CDR2 sequences are SGHTA and FQGNSA. The trim removed 2 bases at V and 3 bases at J, leaving 18 bases unmatched. CDR3 length equals 19 residues. The CDR3 region is CASSLLSQGVRGSDTEAFF. For the CDR3, the DNA is TGTGCCAGCAGCTTACTTAGTCAGGGGGTCAGAGGTTCGGACACTGAAGCTTTCTTT.

The chain is built from TRBV28 and TRBJ2-1; a possible D gene is TRBD2 (5 bases). This CDR3 has 14 amino acids. The germline gives CDR1 MDHEN, CDR2 SYDVKM. The V end lost 3 bases, the J end lost 2 bases, and 8 bases lay between the germline ends. DNA of the CDR3: TGTGCCAGCAGTTTTACTAGTCCCTACAATGAGCAGTTCTTC. Residues: CASSFTSPYNEQFF.

V and J are TRBV11-3 and TRBJ2-5; D perhaps matches TRBD2 (6 bases). CDR3 size: 13 residues. Trimming cost V 3 bases and J 4 bases, with 9 bases left between them. CDR1 and CDR2 from the germline V gene are SGHNT and YENEEA. CDR3 DNA sequence: TGTGCCAGCAGCTTGGAGGAGGGAGAGACCCAGTACTTC. Its translation: CASSLEEGETQYF.

The genes are TRBV5-1 and TRBJ2-7; 10 bases are a match to TRBD2. CDR1 and CDR2 from the germline V gene are SGHRS and YFSETQ. The CDR3 contains 18 residues. Losses at the gene ends were 2 bases for V and 4 bases for J; bases not matched to a gene: 15. CDR3: CASSFTGSLAGAIYEQYF. The CDR3, as DNA: TGCGCCAGCAGCTTTACGGGGTCCCTAGCGGGAGCAATTTACGAGCAGTACTTC.

In its sample, this clone was seen a few times. V and J are TRBV18 and TRBJ2-7; D remains ambiguous. V was trimmed by 6 bases and J by 6 bases, leaving 12 bases between them. Germline V gives CDR1 KGHSH, CDR2 LQKENI. This CDR3 is built from 12 residues. CDR3 sequence: CASSPLGREQYV. The CDR3 DNA is TGTGCCAGCTCCCCTCTGGGCCGCGAGCAGTACGTC.

By proportion, this clone is large. The chain combines TRBV7-3 with TRBJ2-2; 7 nucleotides align to TRBD2. The V and J ends lost 5 bases and 0 bases, in that order; junction bases with no gene match: 12. Germline CDR1 SGHTA, CDR2 FQGTGA. This CDR3 has 18 amino acids. The CDR3 protein is CASSPPGLAAANTGELFF. The CDR3, as DNA: TGTGCCAGCAGCCCCCCGGGGCTAGCGGCAGCGAACACCGGGGAGCTGTTTTTT. Filled out from reference TRBV7-3 and TRBJ2-2, the complete variable domain reads GAGVSQTPSNKVTEKGKYVELRCDPISGHTALYWYRQSLGQGPEFLIYFQGTGAADDSGLPNDRFFAVRPEGSVSTLKIQRTERGDSAVYLCASSPPGLAAANTGELFFGEGSRLTVL.

The rearrangement uses TRBV6-1 and TRBJ2-3; 9 nucleotides align to TRBD2. With V trimmed by 5 bases and J by 2 bases, 5 bases remained unmatched. The CDR3 consists of 15 residues. The germline gives CDR1 MNHNS, CDR2 SASEGT. The CDR3 protein is CASSPLAGYTDTQYF. Written as DNA, the CDR3 is TGTGCCAGCAGTCCACTAGCGGGCTACACAGATACGCAGTATTTT.

The V and J genes are TRBV27 and TRBJ2-7; maybe TRBD2 (6 bases). This CDR3 comprises 12 residues. Deletions cut 8 bases from V and 6 bases from J, with 14 bases between. Per the germline V gene, CDR1 is MNHEY and CDR2 is SMNVEV (reference sequence). The CDR3 sequence: CASSSHGSEQYF. The CDR3 DNA sequence: TGTGCCAGCTCCTCCCACGGGAGCGAGCAGTACTTC.

This chain uses TRBV7-2 with TRBJ1-2; 7 positions agree with TRBD1. Germline loops: CDR1 SGHTA, CDR2 FQGNSA. The CDR3 has 15 amino acids. After removal of 5 bases from V and 4 bases from J, the junction contained 10 bases not matched to a gene. The CDR3: CASSPKDRLLYGYTF. The CDR3 DNA reads TGTGCCAGCAGCCCAAAGGACAGGCTCCTCTATGGCTACACCTTC.

The rearrangement joins TRBV7-6 to TRBJ2-6; 7 bases match TRBD1. The V gene end was trimmed by 5 bases and the J gene end by 0 bases; junction bases not matched to a gene: 4. CDR3 length: 16 residues. Germline V gene lookup returns CDR1 SGHVS and CDR2 FNYEAQ. The CDR3 loop is CASSPTGPSGANVLTF. The CDR3 DNA follows: TGTGCCAGCAGCCCGACAGGGCCCTCTGGGGCCAACGTCCTGACTTTC.